This T cell receptor beta chain came from a study of human T cells and chemical hapten exposure. V lost 2 bases and J lost 0, with 14 bases in between. This CDR3 is built from 17 residues. Germline V gene lookup returns CDR1 MNHNY and CDR2 SVGAGI (reference sequence). TCRdb re-derived calls from the RACE reads in MiXCR, one entry per CDR3 protein. The profile shows some 82,000 distinct CDR3 sequences, 6% to 8.5% of them singletons. This clonotype came up a few times. Time point in this sample: patch test 2, 6 weeks after DPC sensitization. Treatment defined: therapeutic diphenylcyclopropenone sensitization with weekly scalp DPC. Patch tests were applied only after blood draws.

V and J are TRBV6-6 and TRBJ1-3, with TRBD1 as a possible D gene (5 bases). The clonotype was recovered from a woman in her twenties or thirties with alopecia areata. Some clones in this sample may be carry-over from other donors' samples. Sample: whole blood, taken in connection with sensitization to the hapten diphenylcyclopropenone (DPC). CDR3 residues: CASSYRRGTHSGNTIYF. CDR3 nucleotide sequence: TGTGCCAGCAGTTACAGAAGGGGCACCCACTCTGGAAACACCATATATTTT.